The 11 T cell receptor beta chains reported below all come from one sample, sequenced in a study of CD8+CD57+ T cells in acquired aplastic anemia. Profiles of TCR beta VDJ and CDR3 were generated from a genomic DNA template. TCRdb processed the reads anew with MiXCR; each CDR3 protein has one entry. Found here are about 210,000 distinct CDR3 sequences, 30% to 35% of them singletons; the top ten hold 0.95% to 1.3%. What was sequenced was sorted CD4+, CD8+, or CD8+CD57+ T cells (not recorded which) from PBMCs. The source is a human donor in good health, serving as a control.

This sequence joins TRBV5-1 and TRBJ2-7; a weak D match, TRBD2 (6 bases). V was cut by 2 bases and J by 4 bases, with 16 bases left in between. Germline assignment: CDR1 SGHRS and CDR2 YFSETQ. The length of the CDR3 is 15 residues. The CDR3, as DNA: TGCGCCAGCAGCTTAATACGGGGGAGCGAGTACGAGCAGTACTTC. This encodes CASSLIRGSEYEQYF.

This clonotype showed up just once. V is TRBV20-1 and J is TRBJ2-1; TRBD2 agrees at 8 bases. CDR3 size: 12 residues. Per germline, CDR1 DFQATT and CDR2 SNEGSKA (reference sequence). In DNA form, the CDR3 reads TGCTCGGCCCGGCGGGGGGATTATGAGCAGTTCTTC. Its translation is CSARRGDYEQFF.

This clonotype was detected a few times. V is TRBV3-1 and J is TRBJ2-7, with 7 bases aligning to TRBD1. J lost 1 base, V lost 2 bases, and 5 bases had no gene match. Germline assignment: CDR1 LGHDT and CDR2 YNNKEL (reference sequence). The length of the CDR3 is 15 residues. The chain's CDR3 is CASSQTPGGSYEQYF. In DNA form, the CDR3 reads TGTGCCAGCAGCCAAACCCCAGGGGGATCCTACGAGCAGTACTTC.

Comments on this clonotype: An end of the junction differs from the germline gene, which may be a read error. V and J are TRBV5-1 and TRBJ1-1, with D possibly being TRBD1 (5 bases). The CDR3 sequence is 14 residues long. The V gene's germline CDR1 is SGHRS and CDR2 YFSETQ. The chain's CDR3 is CASSHSGPNTGAFF. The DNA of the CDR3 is TGCGCCAGCAGCCATTCAGGGCCGAACACTGGAGCTTTCTTT.

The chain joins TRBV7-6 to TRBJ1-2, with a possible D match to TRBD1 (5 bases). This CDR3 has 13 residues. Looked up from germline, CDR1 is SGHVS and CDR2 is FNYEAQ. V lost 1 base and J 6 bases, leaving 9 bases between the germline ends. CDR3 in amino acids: CASSLEGRDGYTF. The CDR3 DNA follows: TGTGCCAGCAGCTTAGAGGGGAGGGATGGCTACACCTTC.

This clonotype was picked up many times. In nucleotides, the CDR3 is TGCAGTGCTAGCACAGGGTTATATGGCTACACCTTC. The encoded protein is CSASTGLYGYTF. J is TRBJ1-2 and V is TRBV20-1, with D perhaps TRBD1 (6 bases). Germline V gene data show CDR1 as DFQATT and CDR2 as SNEGSKA (reference sequence). This CDR3 contains 12 residues. The V gene lost 3 bases and the J gene lost 5 bases, with 10 bases spanning the gap.

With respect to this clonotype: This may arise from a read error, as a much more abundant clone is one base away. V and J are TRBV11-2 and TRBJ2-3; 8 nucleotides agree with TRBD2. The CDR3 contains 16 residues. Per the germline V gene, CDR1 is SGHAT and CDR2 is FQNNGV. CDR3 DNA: TGTGCCCGCAGCTCCCGGGGGGGGATCGGCACAGATACGCAGTATTTT. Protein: CARSSRGGIGTDTQYF.

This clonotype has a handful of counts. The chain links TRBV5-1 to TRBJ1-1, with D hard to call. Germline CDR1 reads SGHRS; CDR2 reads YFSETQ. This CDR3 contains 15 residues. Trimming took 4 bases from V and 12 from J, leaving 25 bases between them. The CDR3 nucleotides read TGCGCCAGCAGCCCTGACGGTTCTGACGCTTCCGTACCTTTCTTT. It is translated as CASSPDGSDASVPFF.

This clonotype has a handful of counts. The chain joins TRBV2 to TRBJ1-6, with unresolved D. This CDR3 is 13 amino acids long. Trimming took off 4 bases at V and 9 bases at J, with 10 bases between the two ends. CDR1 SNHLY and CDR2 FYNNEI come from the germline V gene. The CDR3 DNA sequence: TGTGCCAGCAGTGTGGGTGAGGGTTCACCCCTCCACTTT. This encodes CASSVGEGSPLHF.

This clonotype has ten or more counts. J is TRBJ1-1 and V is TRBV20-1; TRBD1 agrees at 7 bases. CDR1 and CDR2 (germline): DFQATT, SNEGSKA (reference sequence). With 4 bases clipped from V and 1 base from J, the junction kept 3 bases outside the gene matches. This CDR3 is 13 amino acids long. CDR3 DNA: TGCAGTGCTAAACGGGACAGGAACACTGAAGCTTTCTTT. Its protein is CSAKRDRNTEAFF.

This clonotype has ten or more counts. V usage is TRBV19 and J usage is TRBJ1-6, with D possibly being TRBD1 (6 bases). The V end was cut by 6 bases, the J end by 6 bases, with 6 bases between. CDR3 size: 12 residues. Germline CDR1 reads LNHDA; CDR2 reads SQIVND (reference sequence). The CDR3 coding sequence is TGTGCCAGTAGACAGGGTAATTCACCCCTCCACTTT. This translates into CASRQGNSPLHF.